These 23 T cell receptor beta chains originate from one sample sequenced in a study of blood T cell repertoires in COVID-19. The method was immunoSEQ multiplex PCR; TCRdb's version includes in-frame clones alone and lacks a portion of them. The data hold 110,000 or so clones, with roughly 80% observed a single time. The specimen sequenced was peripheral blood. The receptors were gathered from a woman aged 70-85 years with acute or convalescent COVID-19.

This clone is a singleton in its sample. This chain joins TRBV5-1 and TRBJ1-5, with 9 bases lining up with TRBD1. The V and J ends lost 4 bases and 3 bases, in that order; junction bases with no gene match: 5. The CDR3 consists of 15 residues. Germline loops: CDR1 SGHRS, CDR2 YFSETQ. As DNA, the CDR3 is TGCGCCAGCAGCGAACAGGGGGCGGTCAATCAGCCCCAGCATTTT. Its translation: CASSEQGAVNQPQHF.

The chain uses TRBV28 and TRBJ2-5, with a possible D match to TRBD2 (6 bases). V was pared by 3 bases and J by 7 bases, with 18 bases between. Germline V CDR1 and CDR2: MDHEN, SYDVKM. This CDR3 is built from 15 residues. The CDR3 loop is CASSFGGGISGTQYF. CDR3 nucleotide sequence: TGTGCCAGCAGTTTCGGTGGGGGGATATCCGGGACCCAGTACTTC.

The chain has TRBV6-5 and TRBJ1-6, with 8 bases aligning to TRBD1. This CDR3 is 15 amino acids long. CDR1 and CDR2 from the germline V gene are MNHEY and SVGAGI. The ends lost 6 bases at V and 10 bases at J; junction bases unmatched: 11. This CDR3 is CASRSSEGTGSPLHF. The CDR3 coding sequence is TGTGCCAGCAGAAGTAGTGAGGGGACAGGCTCACCCCTCCACTTT.

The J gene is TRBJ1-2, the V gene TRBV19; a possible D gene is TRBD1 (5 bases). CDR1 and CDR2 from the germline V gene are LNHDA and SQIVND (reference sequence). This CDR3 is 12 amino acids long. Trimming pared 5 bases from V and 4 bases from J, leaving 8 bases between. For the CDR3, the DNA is TGTGCCAGTAGTCCGGACACCTATGGCTACACCTTC. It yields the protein CASSPDTYGYTF.

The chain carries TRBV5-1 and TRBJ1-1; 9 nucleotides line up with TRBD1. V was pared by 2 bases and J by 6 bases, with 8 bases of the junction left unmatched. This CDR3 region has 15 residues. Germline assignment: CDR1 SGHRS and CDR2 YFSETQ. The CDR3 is CASSFNPGQGSEAFF. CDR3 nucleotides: TGCGCCAGCAGCTTCAATCCGGGACAGGGCTCTGAAGCTTTCTTT. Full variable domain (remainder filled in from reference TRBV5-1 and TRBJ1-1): KAGVTQTPRYLIKTRGQQVTLSCSPISGHRSVSWYQQTPGQGLQFLFEYFSETQRNKGNFPGRFSGRQFSNSRSEMNVSTLELGDSALYLCASSFNPGQGSEAFFGQGTRLTVV.

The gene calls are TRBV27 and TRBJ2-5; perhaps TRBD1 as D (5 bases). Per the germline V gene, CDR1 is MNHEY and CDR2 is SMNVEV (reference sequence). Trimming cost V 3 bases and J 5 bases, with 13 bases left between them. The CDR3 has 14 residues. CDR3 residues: CASSFSRVSETQYF. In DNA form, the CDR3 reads TGTGCCAGCAGTTTCTCCAGGGTATCGGAGACCCAGTACTTC.

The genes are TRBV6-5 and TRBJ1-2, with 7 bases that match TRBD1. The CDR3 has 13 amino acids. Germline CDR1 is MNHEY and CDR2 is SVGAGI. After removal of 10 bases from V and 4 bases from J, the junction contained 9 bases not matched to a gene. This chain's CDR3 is CATETGDIYGYTF. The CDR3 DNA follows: TGTGCCACCGAAACAGGGGATATCTATGGCTACACCTTC.

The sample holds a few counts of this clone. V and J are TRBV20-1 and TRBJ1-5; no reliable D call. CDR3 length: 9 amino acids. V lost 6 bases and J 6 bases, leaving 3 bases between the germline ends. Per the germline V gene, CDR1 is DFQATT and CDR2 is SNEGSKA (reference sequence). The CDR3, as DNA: TGCAGTGCCTTTCAGCCCCAGCATTTT. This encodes CSAFQPQHF.

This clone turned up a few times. The chain's CDR3 is CASSISGQGNDEQFF. The CDR3 DNA reads as TGTGCCAGTAGCATATCGGGACAGGGGAATGACGAGCAGTTCTTC. The chain uses TRBV19 and TRBJ2-1; 10 nucleotides line up with TRBD1. The germline V gene has CDR1 LNHDA and CDR2 SQIVND (reference sequence). The trim removed 6 bases at V and 10 bases at J, leaving 12 bases unmatched. CDR3 length: 15 amino acids.

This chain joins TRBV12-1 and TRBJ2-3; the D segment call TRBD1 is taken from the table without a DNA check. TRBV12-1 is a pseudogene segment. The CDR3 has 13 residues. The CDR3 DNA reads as TGTGCCGGCATACAGGGGGTAACAGATACGCAGTATTTT. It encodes CAGIQGVTDTQYF.

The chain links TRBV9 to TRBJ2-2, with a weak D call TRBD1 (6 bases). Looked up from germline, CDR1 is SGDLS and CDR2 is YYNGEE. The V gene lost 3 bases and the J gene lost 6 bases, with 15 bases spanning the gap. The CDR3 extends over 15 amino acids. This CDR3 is CASSAFTGFPGELFF. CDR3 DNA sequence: TGTGCCAGCAGCGCTTTTACAGGGTTCCCCGGGGAGCTGTTTTTT.

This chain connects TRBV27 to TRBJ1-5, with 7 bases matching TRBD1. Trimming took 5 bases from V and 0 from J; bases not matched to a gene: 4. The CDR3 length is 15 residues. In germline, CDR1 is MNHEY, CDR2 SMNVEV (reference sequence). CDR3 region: CASSPDRDSNQPQHF. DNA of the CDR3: TGTGCCAGCAGTCCAGACAGGGATAGCAATCAGCCCCAGCATTTT.

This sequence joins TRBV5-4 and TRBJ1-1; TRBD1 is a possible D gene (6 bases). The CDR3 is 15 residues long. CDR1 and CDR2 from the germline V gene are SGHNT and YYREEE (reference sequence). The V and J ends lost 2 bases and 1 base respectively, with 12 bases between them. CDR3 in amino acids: CASSFIQGPNTEAFF. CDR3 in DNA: TGTGCCAGCAGCTTTATTCAGGGGCCGAACACTGAAGCTTTCTTT. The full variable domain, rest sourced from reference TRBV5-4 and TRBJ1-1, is ETGVTQSPTHLIKTRGQQVTLRCSSQSGHNTVSWYQQALGQGPQFIFQYYREEENGRGNFPPRFSGLQFPNYSSELNVNALELDDSALYLCASSFIQGPNTEAFFGQGTRLTVV.

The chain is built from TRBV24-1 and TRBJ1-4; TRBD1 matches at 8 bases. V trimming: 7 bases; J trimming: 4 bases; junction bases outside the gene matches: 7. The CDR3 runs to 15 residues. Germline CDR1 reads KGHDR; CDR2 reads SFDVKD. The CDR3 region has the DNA TGTGCCACCAGCTTGAACAGGGGGGGTAATGAAAAACTGTTTTTT. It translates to CATSLNRGGNEKLFF.

The CDR3 here is CSVRDKMNTEAFF. The DNA of the CDR3 is TGCAGCGTTCGGGACAAGATGAACACTGAAGCTTTCTTT. The chain employs TRBV29-1 and TRBJ1-1, with D perhaps matching TRBD1 (6 bases). The V and J ends lost 5 bases and 0 bases respectively, with 10 bases between them. Germline V gene lookup returns CDR1 SQVTM and CDR2 ANQGSEA. The CDR3 covers 13 residues.

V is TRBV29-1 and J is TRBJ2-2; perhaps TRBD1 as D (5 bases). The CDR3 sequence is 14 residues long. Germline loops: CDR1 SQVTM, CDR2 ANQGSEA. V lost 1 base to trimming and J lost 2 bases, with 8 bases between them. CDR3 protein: CSVEGDSNTGELFF. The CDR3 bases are TGCAGCGTTGAAGGAGACAGCAACACCGGGGAGCTGTTTTTT.

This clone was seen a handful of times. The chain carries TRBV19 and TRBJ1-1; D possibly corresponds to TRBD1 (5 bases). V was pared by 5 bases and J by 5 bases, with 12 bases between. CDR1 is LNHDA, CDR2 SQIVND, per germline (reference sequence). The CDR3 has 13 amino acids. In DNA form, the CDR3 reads TGTGCCAGTAGTCGGAATTCAGGGACTGAAGCTTTCTTT. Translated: CASSRNSGTEAFF.

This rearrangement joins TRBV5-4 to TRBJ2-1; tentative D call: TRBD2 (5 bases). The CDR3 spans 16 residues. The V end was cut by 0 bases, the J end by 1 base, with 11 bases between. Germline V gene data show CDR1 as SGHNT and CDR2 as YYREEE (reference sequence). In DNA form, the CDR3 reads TGTGCCAGCAGCTTGGCCGGGGTATCGTCCTACAATGAGCAGTTCTTC. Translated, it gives CASSLAGVSSYNEQFF.

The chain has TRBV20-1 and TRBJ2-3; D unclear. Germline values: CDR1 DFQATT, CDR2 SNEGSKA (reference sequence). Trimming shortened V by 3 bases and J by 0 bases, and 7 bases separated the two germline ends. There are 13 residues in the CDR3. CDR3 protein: CSASNPSTDTQYF. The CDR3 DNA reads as TGCAGTGCTAGTAATCCTAGCACAGATACGCAGTATTTT.

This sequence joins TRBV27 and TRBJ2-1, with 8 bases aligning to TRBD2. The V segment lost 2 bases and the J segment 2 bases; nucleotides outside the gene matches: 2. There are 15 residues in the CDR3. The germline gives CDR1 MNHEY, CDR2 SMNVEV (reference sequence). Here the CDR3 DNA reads TGTGCCAGCAGTTTAGACGGGGGGGCCTACAATGAGCAGTTCTTC. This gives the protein CASSLDGGAYNEQFF.

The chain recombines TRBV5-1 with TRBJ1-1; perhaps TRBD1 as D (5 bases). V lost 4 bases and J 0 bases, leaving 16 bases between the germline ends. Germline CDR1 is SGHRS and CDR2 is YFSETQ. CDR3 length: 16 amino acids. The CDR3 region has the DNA TGCGCCAGCAGCCAGGCGCCGGGGGGTATGAACACTGAAGCTTTCTTT. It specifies CASSQAPGGMNTEAFF. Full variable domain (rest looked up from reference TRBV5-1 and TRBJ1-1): KAGVTQTPRYLIKTRGQQVTLSCSPISGHRSVSWYQQTPGQGLQFLFEYFSETQRNKGNFPGRFSGRQFSNSRSEMNVSTLELGDSALYLCASSQAPGGMNTEAFFGQGTRLTVV.

CDR3 region: CATSGPGQGASEAFF. DNA for the CDR3: TGTGCCACCAGTGGTCCGGGACAGGGGGCTTCTGAAGCTTTCTTT. The V gene is TRBV24-1, the J gene TRBJ1-1; 12 bases match TRBD1. J lost 6 bases, V lost 5 bases, and 6 bases had no gene match. Looked up from germline, CDR1 is KGHDR and CDR2 is SFDVKD. This CDR3 has 15 amino acids.

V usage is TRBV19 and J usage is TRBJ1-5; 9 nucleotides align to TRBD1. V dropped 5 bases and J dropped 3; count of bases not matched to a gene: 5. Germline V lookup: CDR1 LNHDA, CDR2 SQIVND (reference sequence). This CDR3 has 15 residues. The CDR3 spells CASSPRDRDNQPQHF. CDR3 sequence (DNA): TGTGCCAGTAGTCCTAGGGACAGGGACAATCAGCCCCAGCATTTT.